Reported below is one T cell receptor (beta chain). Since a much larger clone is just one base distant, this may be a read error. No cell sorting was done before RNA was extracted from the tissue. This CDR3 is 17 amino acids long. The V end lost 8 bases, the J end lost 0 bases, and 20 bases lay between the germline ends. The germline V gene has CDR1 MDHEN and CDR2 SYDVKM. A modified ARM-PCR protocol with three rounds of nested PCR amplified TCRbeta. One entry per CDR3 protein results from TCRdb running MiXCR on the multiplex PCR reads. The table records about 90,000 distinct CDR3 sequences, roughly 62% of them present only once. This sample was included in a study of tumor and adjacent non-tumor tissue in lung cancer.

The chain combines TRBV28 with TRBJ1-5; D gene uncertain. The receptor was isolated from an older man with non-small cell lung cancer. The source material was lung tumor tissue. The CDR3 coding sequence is TGTGCCAGCCACCCTGCCGGTTGGTTACTTAGCAATCAGCCCCAGCATTTT. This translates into CASHPAGWLLSNQPQHF.